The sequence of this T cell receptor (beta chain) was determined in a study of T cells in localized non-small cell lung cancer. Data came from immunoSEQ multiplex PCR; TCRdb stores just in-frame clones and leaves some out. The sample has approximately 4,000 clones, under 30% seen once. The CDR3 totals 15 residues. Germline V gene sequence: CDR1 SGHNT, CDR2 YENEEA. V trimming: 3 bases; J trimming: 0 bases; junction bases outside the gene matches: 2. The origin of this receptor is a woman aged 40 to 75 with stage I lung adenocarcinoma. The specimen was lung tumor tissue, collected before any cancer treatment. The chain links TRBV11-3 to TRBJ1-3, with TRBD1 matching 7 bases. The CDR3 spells CASSLGQSSGNTIYF. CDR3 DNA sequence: TGTGCCAGCAGCTTGGGACAGAGCTCTGGAAACACCATATATTTT. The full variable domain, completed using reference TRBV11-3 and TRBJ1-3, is EAGVVQSPRYKIIEKKQPVAFWCNPISGHNTLYWYLQNLGQGPELLIRYENEEAVDDSQLPKDRFSAERLKGVDSTLKIQPAELGDSAVYLCASSLGQSSGNTIYFGEGSWLTVV.